The rows below give T cell receptor beta chains drawn from one sample of a study of T cell responses to AZD1222 COVID-19 vaccine. The method was immunoSEQ multiplex PCR; TCRdb's version includes in-frame clones alone and lacks a portion of them. The data show 95,000 to 110,000 clones, over 85% seen once. The sequencing here drew on peripheral blood, taken on day 0 of AZD1222 vaccination. Receptor source: an adult in good health. Both conserved end residues are part of each CDR3. D genes are given only for firm matches. Size is stated for part of the rows, as once, few or many counts, or as a class when the clone is expanded.

D gene: TRBD1; V gene: TRBV18; J gene: TRBJ2-7; clone size: -; CDR3 DNA: TGTGCCAGCTCACTAAACCCGGGACAGGCTGACGAGCAGTACTTC; CDR3 protein: CASSLNPGQADEQYF
D gene: -; V gene: TRBV27; J gene: TRBJ2-7; clone size: -; CDR3 DNA: TGTGCCAGCAGTTACGGGACGGGCCTACTATACGAGCAGTACTTC; CDR3 protein: CASSYGTGLLYEQYF
D gene: TRBD1; V gene: TRBV10-3; J gene: TRBJ2-2; clone size: -; CDR3 DNA: TGTGCCATCAGACCGGGACAGGGGTCGAGTGCGAACACCGGGGAGCTGTTTTTT; CDR3 protein: CAIRPGQGSSANTGELFF
D gene: TRBD2; V gene: TRBV5-6; J gene: TRBJ2-1; clone size: -; CDR3 DNA: TGTGCCAGCAGCTGGGGACTAGCAGGATACAATGAGCAGTTCTTC; CDR3 protein: CASSWGLAGYNEQFF
D gene: TRBD2; V gene: TRBV18; J gene: TRBJ2-1; clone size: -; CDR3 DNA: TGTGCCAGCTCACCCGCGGGAGTTCATGAGCAGTTCTTC; CDR3 protein: CASSPAGVHEQFF
D gene: -; V gene: TRBV9; J gene: TRBJ2-7; clone size: -; CDR3 DNA: TGTGCCAGCAGCGTAGGGGTAGGTCCCTACGAGCAGTACTTC; CDR3 protein: CASSVGVGPYEQYF
D gene: TRBD2; V gene: TRBV14; J gene: TRBJ2-7; clone size: -; CDR3 DNA: TGTGCCAGCAGCCCCACTCCCGGGACTAGAGGCATCGAGCAGTACTTC; CDR3 protein: CASSPTPGTRGIEQYF
D gene: -; V gene: TRBV5-5; J gene: TRBJ2-4; clone size: -; CDR3 DNA: TGTGCCAGCAGCCGGGAACGCATAGCCAAAAACATTCAGTACTTC; CDR3 protein: CASSRERIAKNIQYF
D gene: TRBD1; V gene: TRBV30; J gene: TRBJ1-1; clone size: once; CDR3 DNA: TGTGCCTGGAGAACCCTGACAGGGGTCACTGAAGCTTTCTTT; CDR3 protein: CAWRTLTGVTEAFF
D gene: -; V gene: TRBV19; J gene: TRBJ1-4; clone size: -; CDR3 DNA: TGTGCCAGTACGAACCGGGACACTAATGAAAAACTGTTTTTT; CDR3 protein: CASTNRDTNEKLFF
D gene: -; V gene: TRBV6-5; J gene: TRBJ2-2; clone size: -; CDR3 DNA: TGTGCCAGCAGGGCACCCATGGACGGGGAGCTGTTTTTT; CDR3 protein: CASRAPMDGELFF
D gene: -; V gene: TRBV30; J gene: TRBJ1-3; clone size: few; CDR3 DNA: TGTGCCTGGAGTGCTGGAAACACCATATATTTT; CDR3 protein: CAWSAGNTIYF
D gene: -; V gene: TRBV6-2/TRBV6-3; J gene: TRBJ1-4; clone size: -; CDR3 DNA: TGTGCCAGCAGTCCCCTTGGTGAAAAACTGTTTTTT; CDR3 protein: CASSPLGEKLFF
D gene: TRBD2; V gene: TRBV2; J gene: TRBJ2-1; clone size: few; CDR3 DNA: TGTGCCAGCAAAACGGATAGCGGGAGGGCCGAGGTGCAGTTCTTC; CDR3 protein: CASKTDSGRAEVQFF
D gene: -; V gene: TRBV9; J gene: TRBJ1-6; clone size: -; CDR3 DNA: TGTGCCAGCAGCGTAGTTTTAAATTCACCCCTCCACTTT; CDR3 protein: CASSVVLNSPLHF
D gene: TRBD1; V gene: TRBV19; J gene: TRBJ2-7; clone size: few; CDR3 DNA: TGTGCCAGTAGGACCGGGACAGGGGCCTACGAGCAGTACTTC; CDR3 protein: CASRTGTGAYEQYF
D gene: -; V gene: TRBV19; J gene: TRBJ1-2; clone size: -; CDR3 DNA: TGTGCCAGTAGTCTGACAGACGGGGGCTACACCTTC; CDR3 protein: CASSLTDGGYTF
D gene: -; V gene: TRBV30; J gene: TRBJ1-6; clone size: -; CDR3 DNA: TGTGCCTGGAGTCCAACCTTGCTGGATTCACCCCTCCACTTT; CDR3 protein: CAWSPTLLDSPLHF
D gene: -; V gene: TRBV6-5; J gene: TRBJ1-1; clone size: -; CDR3 DNA: TGTGCCAGCAGAACCTCCCAGTCGAACACTGAAGCTTTCTTT; CDR3 protein: CASRTSQSNTEAFF
D gene: -; V gene: TRBV6-2/TRBV6-3; J gene: TRBJ1-3; clone size: -; CDR3 DNA: TGTGCCAGCAGTTACTCCGGCGTGACCTCTGGAAACACCATATATTTT; CDR3 protein: CASSYSGVTSGNTIYF
D gene: TRBD2; V gene: TRBV27; J gene: TRBJ2-3; clone size: -; CDR3 DNA: TGTGCCAGCAGTTCCCAAGCGGGAGGAACCTTCACAGATACGCAGTATTTT; CDR3 protein: CASSSQAGGTFTDTQYF
D gene: -; V gene: TRBV30; J gene: TRBJ2-3; clone size: -; CDR3 DNA: TGTGCCTGGAGTTGGGGGCCCAGCACAGATACGCAGTATTTT; CDR3 protein: CAWSWGPSTDTQYF
D gene: -; V gene: TRBV5-1; J gene: TRBJ1-1; clone size: -; CDR3 DNA: TGCGCCAGCAGCTTGTCAGAGATGAACACTGAAGCTTTCTTT; CDR3 protein: CASSLSEMNTEAFF
D gene: -; V gene: TRBV11-3; J gene: TRBJ2-7; clone size: -; CDR3 DNA: TGTGCCAGCAGCTTCACCTACGAGCAGTACTTC; CDR3 protein: CASSFTYEQYF
D gene: -; V gene: TRBV7-9; J gene: TRBJ1-2; clone size: -; CDR3 DNA: TGTGCCAGCCGATCTGCGTACTATGGCTACACCTTC; CDR3 protein: CASRSAYYGYTF
D gene: -; V gene: TRBV7-2; J gene: TRBJ2-7; clone size: medium-sized; CDR3 DNA: TGTGCCAGCAGCTTGGGGTTGAGCTCCTACGAGCAGTACTTC; CDR3 protein: CASSLGLSSYEQYF
D gene: TRBD1; V gene: TRBV7-2; J gene: TRBJ1-1; clone size: few; CDR3 DNA: TGTGCCAGCAGCGTGACAGGGTCGGGGAACACTGAAGCTTTCTTT; CDR3 protein: CASSVTGSGNTEAFF
D gene: -; V gene: TRBV4-1; J gene: TRBJ2-5; clone size: once; CDR3 DNA: TGCGCCAGCAGCCAAGTGGGCTACGGCCAAGAGACCCAGTACTTC; CDR3 protein: CASSQVGYGQETQYF
D gene: TRBD1; V gene: TRBV29-1; J gene: TRBJ2-1; clone size: -; CDR3 DNA: TGCAGCGTTGGACCCAGGGGGAGCTCCTACAATGAGCAGTTCTTC; CDR3 protein: CSVGPRGSSYNEQFF
D gene: TRBD2; V gene: TRBV4-3; J gene: TRBJ2-7; clone size: -; CDR3 DNA: TGCGCCAGCAGCCAAGTGCTAGCGGGAGTGACCGAGCAGTACTTC; CDR3 protein: CASSQVLAGVTEQYF
D gene: -; V gene: TRBV19; J gene: TRBJ1-2; clone size: -; CDR3 DNA: TGTGCCAGTAGCGTCAGGGCCTATGGCTACACCTTC; CDR3 protein: CASSVRAYGYTF
D gene: -; V gene: TRBV4-1; J gene: TRBJ1-6; clone size: -; CDR3 DNA: TGCGCCAGCAGCGAAAGACTAAGTAGCAATTCACCCCTCCACTTT; CDR3 protein: CASSERLSSNSPLHF
D gene: TRBD1; V gene: TRBV7-9; J gene: TRBJ1-2; clone size: -; CDR3 DNA: TGTGCCAGCAGCTTAGGGGGACAGGGGGCAGTATCGAGTGGCTACACCTTC; CDR3 protein: CASSLGGQGAVSSGYTF
D gene: -; V gene: TRBV5-1; J gene: TRBJ2-3; clone size: -; CDR3 DNA: TGCGCCAGCAGACAAGGGGGGGCAGGAACAACAGATACGCAGTATTTT; CDR3 protein: CASRQGGAGTTDTQYF
D gene: -; V gene: TRBV5-6; J gene: TRBJ1-2; clone size: -; CDR3 DNA: TGTGCCAGCAGCTTGGGGGGGCGCCCGTGGAATGGCTACACCTTC; CDR3 protein: CASSLGGRPWNGYTF
D gene: -; V gene: TRBV11-3; J gene: TRBJ2-7; clone size: -; CDR3 DNA: TGTGCCAGCAGCTTACACGTCGACGAGCAGTACTTC; CDR3 protein: CASSLHVDEQYF
D gene: -; V gene: TRBV28; J gene: TRBJ1-4; clone size: -; CDR3 DNA: TGTGCCAGCAGTCCCGAAACAGGGAATGAAAAACTGTTTTTT; CDR3 protein: CASSPETGNEKLFF
D gene: -; V gene: TRBV7-2; J gene: TRBJ2-6; clone size: -; CDR3 DNA: TGTGCCAGCAGCCTGGAGGGGAGCTCTGGGGCCAACGTCCTGACTTTC; CDR3 protein: CASSLEGSSGANVLTF
D gene: -; V gene: TRBV12-2; J gene: TRBJ2-7; clone size: -; CDR3 DNA: TGTGCAAGTCGCAGGAACCTCTACGAGCAGTACTTC; CDR3 protein: CASRRNLYEQYF
D gene: -; V gene: TRBV7-2; J gene: TRBJ2-7; clone size: -; CDR3 DNA: TGTGCCAGCAGCGGAAAATCGGGACCCTACGAGCAGTACTTC; CDR3 protein: CASSGKSGPYEQYF
D gene: -; V gene: TRBV5-4; J gene: TRBJ1-6; clone size: -; CDR3 DNA: TGTGCCAGCACTCCGACGGTCGGTGGTTCACCCCTCCACTTT; CDR3 protein: CASTPTVGGSPLHF
D gene: TRBD2; V gene: TRBV3-1/TRBV3-2; J gene: TRBJ2-1; clone size: -; CDR3 DNA: TGTGCCAGCAGCCAGGACGGGGGGGCTAGCGGGGTCTCGCAGTTCTTC; CDR3 protein: CASSQDGGASGVSQFF
D gene: -; V gene: TRBV18; J gene: TRBJ1-4; clone size: few; CDR3 DNA: TGTGCCAGCTCACCAGAGACGGCTGAAAAACTGTTTTTT; CDR3 protein: CASSPETAEKLFF
D gene: -; V gene: TRBV7-2; J gene: TRBJ2-6; clone size: -; CDR3 DNA: TGTGCCAGTAGCTTAAATCCACTGTCCTCTGGGGCCAACGTCCTGACTTTC; CDR3 protein: CASSLNPLSSGANVLTF
D gene: -; V gene: TRBV28; J gene: TRBJ1-4; clone size: -; CDR3 DNA: TGTGCCAGCGTGGAAGGGGCGGAGGGGAATGAAAAACTGTTTTTT; CDR3 protein: CASVEGAEGNEKLFF
D gene: -; V gene: TRBV24-1; J gene: TRBJ2-2; clone size: -; CDR3 DNA: TGTGCCACCGTTACCGACACCGGGGAGCTGTTTTTT; CDR3 protein: CATVTDTGELFF
D gene: -; V gene: TRBV7-2; J gene: TRBJ2-7; clone size: few; CDR3 DNA: TGTGCCAGCAGCCCAGGACCCTATGACATCGGGCAGTACTTC; CDR3 protein: CASSPGPYDIGQYF
D gene: -; V gene: TRBV18; J gene: TRBJ2-5; clone size: -; CDR3 DNA: TGTGCCAGCTCACCACCTTCAGGGGGGAGAGAGACCCAGTACTTC; CDR3 protein: CASSPPSGGRETQYF
D gene: -; V gene: TRBV10-3; J gene: TRBJ1-3; clone size: -; CDR3 DNA: TGTGCCACTGGATCGAGCTCTGGAAACACCATATATTTT; CDR3 protein: CATGSSSGNTIYF
D gene: TRBD1; V gene: TRBV7-9; J gene: TRBJ1-2; clone size: -; CDR3 DNA: TGTGCCAGCAGCAGACAGGGGGCTAACTATGGCTACACCTTC; CDR3 protein: CASSRQGANYGYTF
D gene: -; V gene: TRBV6-5; J gene: TRBJ1-2; clone size: -; CDR3 DNA: TGTGCCAGCAGGGCCGTTAATGGCTACACCTTC; CDR3 protein: CASRAVNGYTF
D gene: -; V gene: TRBV6-5; J gene: TRBJ2-7; clone size: -; CDR3 DNA: TGTGCCAGCAGTGACTCGGCTAGCGACTCCTACGAGCAGTACTTC; CDR3 protein: CASSDSASDSYEQYF
D gene: TRBD1; V gene: TRBV28; J gene: TRBJ2-5; clone size: -; CDR3 DNA: TGTGCCAGCAGCCGGGGACAGGCCCAAGAGACCCAGTACTTC; CDR3 protein: CASSRGQAQETQYF